This TCR beta chain was profiled in a study of cytomegalovirus exposure and HLA in healthy donors (dated by TCRdb to about 2017). Turning to the overall study: An earlier analysis of several hundred of the donors reported 250 to 300 Gb of sequence data and 117 million unique TCR beta sequences obtained from about 179 million T cells. An earlier analysis of several hundred of the donors used high-throughput TCR beta sequencing to judge whether each TCR beta V gene segment behaved as functional or pseudogenic. The number of typed donors differed by locus: about 620-630 for A, B, C, DRB1 and DQB1; roughly 510 for DQA1; approximately 600 for DPA1; and approximately 450 for DPB1. Among the roughly 400 genotyped donors, under 90% belonged to the genetic ancestry cluster associated with self-reported Caucasian donors. Rather than drawing on any new phenotypic data, the later analysis identified candidate immune exposures from TCR beta sequences and the way those sequences occurred across donors. An early release covering more than 500 HLA-typed donors comprised approximately 290 gigabases of sequencing data and 85 million to 100 million unique TCR sequences. HLA typing covered class I and class II loci at four-digit resolution. The aim of the study was to test whether cataloging public T cell receptors could identify signatures of past pathogen exposure. Donor age, sex, ethnicity and CMV serostatus were collected together with the repertoire data. Using immunosequencing, the study profiled T cell repertoires from about 610 subjects and related those repertoires to cytomegalovirus serostatus. Along with the roughly 710-subject first cohort, a separate validation cohort of over a hundred different subjects was used. A later genetic analysis used genome-wide SNP genotypes for 398 of the 666 donors, treating that subset as a discovery cohort. All discovery cohort repertoires had been generated using a single sequencing platform. Among roughly 370 genotyped donors of the cohort, an average of approximately 240,000 unique TCR beta nucleotide sequences were sequenced per donor, 15% to 20% of them non-productive. A later analysis re-examined previously published TCR beta repertoires from more than 650 donors and added high-resolution HLA genotyping to investigate patterns of TCR occurrence. Roughly 5 DR-DQ haplotypes were treated as single units for association and clustering because of strong linkage in the cohort. High-throughput TCR immunosequencing, statistical association of individual TCRs with disease status, and machine learning were combined to predict cytomegalovirus infection status. What the study reported, not specific to this receptor: The study listed 150 to 200 TCR beta chains as associated with cytomegalovirus. According to a later genetic analysis, donors in an Asian-associated ancestry cluster had fewer N-insertions in productive TCRs than the approximately 630-donor mean. In a later genetic analysis, a missense DCLRE1C variant was associated with V-gene and J-gene trimming of TCR beta chains, and the association was replicated in an independent cohort. Sequencing depth was assumed to be roughly uniform across donors in the presence/absence analyses, though that assumption may not hold. Several of the top co-occurrence clusters appeared to be linked to parvovirus B19, influenza, CMV and Epstein-Barr virus, according to a later analysis. For the cohort, immune exposure information was limited to CMV serostatus. Most TCR sequences were observed very rarely across donors, whereas some public TCRs were present in many individuals. In a later analysis, most CMV-associated TCR beta chains were found to appear HLA-restricted, with HLA associations seemingly driven largely by CMV exposure. Because some donors lacked HLA typing at each locus, the association tests relied only on the typed subset. In a later analysis, TCR association rates were found to vary across HLA loci, with the most associated TCRs seen for DRB1 alleles and the fewest for HLA-C alleles. Compared with equally common non-associated chains, HLA-associated TCR beta chains in a later analysis were more clonally expanded and had lower generation probabilities. A further reported finding was that TCR beta sequences accurately predicted the HLA-A and HLA-B alleles for most subjects in the first cohort. Linkage disequilibrium might explain the correlated functional status among segregating V segments, but an unknown experimental factor could not be excluded. Because the 87-base-pair reads could not distinguish some IMGT-functional V segments, including TRBV6-2 and TRBV6-3, those segments were excluded. The authors suggested that the approach could potentially be extended to other disease states and immunological phenotypes. A cluster of highly shared sequence variants was judged likely to represent a technical artifact of the sequencing pipeline. The earlier analysis of approximately 590 of the donors excluded roughly 17 rarely observed V segments, including chromosome 9 orphons, because counts were too low. Only TCR beta chains were sequenced in this cohort, and the absence of alpha or paired-chain data limited detectable features. In an earlier analysis of about 600 of the donors, most TCR beta V segments appeared in productive rearrangements about 90% or about 30% of the time, broadly matching IMGT annotations. A few of the identified cytomegalovirus-associated TCR beta chains were confirmed in vitro to be specific for cytomegalovirus antigens. In a later analysis, some 17,000 TCR beta sequences were associated with specific HLA alleles at a false discovery rate of 0.05. When HLA alleles, especially DR and DQ, strongly co-occurred, TCR associations were difficult to assign to individual alleles. The classifier was reported to diagnose cytomegalovirus status with high specificity and sensitivity in both the original and validation cohorts.

As regards this clone: No antigen is known for it. One base away there is no much larger clone; base qualities are not given.

Libraries came from the immunoSEQ multiplex PCR assay. The multiplex PCR relied on a mix of 60 forward primers for TCR Vbeta segments and 13 reverse primers for TCR Jbeta segments. A multiplex PCR assay on genomic DNA amplified the CDR3 region of rearranged TCR beta genes. Amplified TCR beta libraries were sequenced as 87-base-pair reads on the Illumina HiSeq System. The source study handled its data this way. Across the 700 or so repertoires, a later analysis counted 60 million to 90 million unique TCR beta chains, roughly 11 million of which were shared by at least two donors. Raw reads were error-corrected and collapsed into unique sequences with a nearest-neighbor algorithm that merged closely related sequences to remove PCR and sequencing errors. V, D and J gene segments were assigned by aligning CDR3 sequences to IMGT reference sequences. For a sequence to be retained, a match of at least six nucleotides was required to both a V gene segment and a J gene segment. Rearrangements were called productive when the CDR3 lacked stop codons and stayed in frame with V and J; all others were non-productive. CDR3 was defined by IMGT convention, running from the second conserved V-encoded cysteine to the conserved J-encoded phenylalanine. The earlier analysis of about 530 of the donors excluded any sequence lacking an unambiguous match to a single V gene segment. In an earlier analysis of roughly 600 of the donors, a V segment was called functional when productive rearrangements were above 56.7%, and segregating when the standard deviation between donors exceeded 5%. A statistical classification framework was developed to diagnose cytomegalovirus status using the catalog of TCR beta chain sequences. In a later analysis, V and J genes were assigned by comparing TCR nucleotide sequences against IMGT/GENE-DB human TR gene sequences. Using the TCRdist pipeline, a later analysis assigned CDR3 sequences along with most-parsimonious VDJ recombination scenarios. In a later analysis, every TCR beta chain was defined by the combination of its CDR3 amino acid sequence and its V-gene family, and reads without a unique V-gene family were dropped. To address suspected cross-contamination and a sequencing artifact, a later analysis removed roughly 640 highly shared, low-generation-probability nucleotide sequences. A later analysis calculated a clonal expansion index for each public chain from normalized within-repertoire ranks of inferred template counts. In a later analysis, generation probabilities were computed with a VDJ recombination model fitted to out-of-frame rearrangements, and the resulting probabilities were checked against IGoR. In a later analysis, TCR-TCR, TCR-HLA and TCR-CMV co-occurrence was scored with hypergeometric tests, and a repertoire-size bias correction was applied to TCR pairs. False discovery rates were estimated in a later analysis by permuting HLA or CMV assignments 20 times. In a later analysis, co-occurring TCRs were grouped with DBSCAN, and TCRdist sequence similarity was added when clustering was performed within HLA-allele-positive subsets. Repertoires with fewer than 30,000 or more than 120,000 public chains were left out of co-occurrence clustering, as were five repertoires with anomalous nucleotide sharing. What TCRdb holds here is the immuneACCESS table cut down to in-frame rearrangements. Part of the clones is not present; checked against another copy, under half of the missing clones reflect an unresolved V gene, and the others are unexplained. V and J calls and clone size are those listed in that table; D and trimming were worked out from the DNA. For this sample the table gives roughly 100,000 clones, of which just under 80% were detected only once. The ten largest clones take up roughly 1.2% of the sample.

The cohort consisted of 670 or so healthy bone marrow donors. At the time of sampling, every cohort member was nominally healthy, though immune exposures that went unrecorded were likely present. The donor tested CMV seronegative and was one of the 352 seronegative cohort members. A peripheral blood sample was provided by each donor, and peripheral blood mononuclear cells were used for TCR beta sequencing. The Qiagen DNeasy Blood Extraction Kit was used to extract genomic DNA from the blood cell samples. Looking up the germline V gene yields CDR1 LGHNA and CDR2 YSLEER. The CDR3 sequence holds 17 residues, the cysteine and phenylalanine included. Only CDR3 DNA remains: 51 bases, in frame from the first base. The trim is 1 base for V and 1 base for J, with a gap of 13 bases between the germline ends.

Sequencing input: PBMCs. This chain is built from TRBV4-3 and TRBJ2-2, with no confidently assigned D gene. This receptor was identified in a man aged 25 to 45 in good health and CMV-seronegative. The nucleotides are TGCGCCAGCAGCCAAGCCCCCAGCGAAGAGAACACCGGGGAGCTGTTTTTT. It translates as CASSQAPSEENTGELFF.